The clone carrying this TCR beta chain was found many times. Its antigen is not identified. The data are from a study of Graves' ophthalmopathy and Graves' hyperthyroidism. From RNA, the CDR3 regions of TCR beta chains were amplified and sequenced. Investigators did first-round RT-PCR with HTBI primers, then second-round multiplex PCR. TCRdb reprocessed the multiplex PCR reads via MiXCR and lists one record per CDR3 protein. The table includes 400,000 or so distinct CDR3 sequences, 15% detected once. Overall study findings and caveats: Among expanded thyroid clonotypes above 0.001 frequency, most also occurred in blood.

Germline loops: CDR1 SGHTA, CDR2 FQGNSA. V dropped 6 bases and J dropped 7; count of bases not matched to a gene: 4. The CDR3 has 12 amino acids. V and J are TRBV7-2 and TRBJ2-5; 8 bases are shared with TRBD1. The specimen was peripheral blood. The TCR originated in a woman in her late teens or twenties with stable Graves' hyperthyroidism. CDR3 sequence (DNA): TGTGCCAGCAGTGACAGGGGTGGGACCCAGTACTTC. Protein sequence: CASSDRGGTQYF. Supplemented by reference TRBV7-2 and TRBJ2-5, the full variable domain reads GAGVSQSPSNKVTEKGKDVELRCDPISGHTALYWYRQSLGQGLEFLIYFQGNSAPDKSGLPSDRFSAERTGGSVSTLTIQRTQQEDSAVYLCASSDRGGTQYFGPGTRLLVL.